The sequence of this T cell receptor (beta chain) was determined in a study of beta chain features in type 1 diabetes. Points from the study as a whole: Moderate but significant shortening of TCRB CDR3s was recorded in all four CD4+ subsets from Type 1 diabetes patients.

The isolated RNA, all of it, was reverse transcribed, so expressed TCRB transcripts were what got sequenced. Clones were read by immunoSEQ multiplex PCR, and TCRdb kept only the in-frame ones, dropping some. Of about 53,000 clones in the sample, roughly half were seen once. Germline loops: CDR1 LGHNT, CDR2 FRNRAP. V trimming: 5 bases; J trimming: 7 bases; junction bases outside the gene matches: 15. The CDR3 extends over 17 amino acids. Comments on this clone: Its antigen is currently unknown.

Sequenced material: Tregs from blood. This TCR was recovered from a woman aged 40 to 55 with type 1 diabetes. This chain uses TRBV12-5 with TRBJ2-2; 8 positions agree with TRBD1. The CDR3 sequence is CASGTLMGQAIIGELFF. The DNA for the CDR3 is TGTGCTAGTGGTACCCTGATGGGACAGGCTATTATCGGGGAGCTGTTTTTT.